Shown below are 21 T cell receptor beta chains from a single sample sequenced in a study of radiation and T cells in renal cell carcinoma (dated by TCRdb to the early 2020s). Library construction relied on the immunoSEQ multiplex PCR assay. TCRdb took over this immuneACCESS table, retaining in-frame rearrangements with V and J assigned. Such tables are incomplete; in checked studies, under half of the missing clones stem from an unresolved V gene, and the remainder is unexplained. The sample yields 45,000 to 55,000 clones; 75% to 85% were counted once. Jointly, the top ten make up around 28% of the sample. This sample's time point label indicates: blood 2 weeks post-SBRT. In the paper's terms, the treatment or condition label means: 15 Gy SBRT to primary tumor, nephrectomy 4 weeks later. This specimen was blood, taken from a patient whose treatment included radiotherapy and nephrectomy. These receptors were collected from a woman in her 70s with renal cell carcinoma.

V usage is TRBV5-1 and J usage is TRBJ1-1, with 9 bases aligning to TRBD1. Germline-derived CDR1 and CDR2 are SGHRS and YFSETQ. This CDR3 contains 16 residues. J lost 1 base, V lost 5 bases, and 9 bases had no gene match. The CDR3 here is CASRGDRVGPNTEAFF. The CDR3, as DNA: TGCGCCAGCAGGGGGGACAGGGTGGGCCCGAACACTGAAGCTTTCTTT.

The rearrangement joins TRBV6-5 to TRBJ2-7; 9 bases are shared with TRBD1. CDR1 MNHEY and CDR2 SVGAGI come from the germline V gene. After removal of 6 bases from V and 6 bases from J, the junction contained 9 bases not matched to a gene. This CDR3 contains 14 residues. CDR3 sequence (DNA): TGTGCCAGCAGCCGGGACAGGGTAGTCCGCGAGCAGTACTTC. Amino acid sequence: CASSRDRVVREQYF.

The chain uses TRBV6-6 and TRBJ2-7; possibly TRBD1 or TRBD2 for D (5 bases each). V lost 10 bases and J lost 2, with 15 bases in between. Per the germline V gene, CDR1 is MNHNY and CDR2 is SVGAGI (reference sequence). The CDR3 consists of 13 residues. The CDR3 coding sequence is TGTGCCACACTTGACGGGGCAACCTACGAGCAGTACTTC. Translated, it gives CATLDGATYEQYF.

This clone came up a few times. The CDR3 spells CAWTGGRERIQYF. In nucleotides, the CDR3 is TGTGCCTGGACCGGAGGACGGGAACGCATTCAGTACTTC. The chain couples TRBV30 to TRBJ2-4; a weak D match, TRBD2 (5 bases). Trimming stripped 4 bases from V and 9 bases from J, with 16 bases between. This CDR3 is built from 13 residues. CDR1 and CDR2 from the germline V gene are GTSNPN and SVGIG (reference sequence). Using reference TRBV30 and TRBJ2-4 for the parts outside the CDR3, the full variable domain is SQTIHQWPATLVQPVGSPLSLECTVEGTSNPNLYWYRQAAGRGLQLLFYSVGIGQISSEVPQNLSASRPQDRQFILSSKKLLLSDSGFYLCAWTGGRERIQYFGAGTRLSVL.

The chain uses TRBV28 and TRBJ1-1; D not certain. Looked up from germline, CDR1 is MDHEN and CDR2 is SYDVKM. V lost 6 bases to trimming and J lost 5 bases, with 10 bases between them. CDR3 length equals 12 residues. The CDR3 sequence is CASRSTRTEAFF. The CDR3 DNA sequence: TGTGCCAGCAGGTCGACTCGGACTGAAGCTTTCTTT.

This rearrangement joins TRBV18 to TRBJ2-1; D is perhaps TRBD2 (7 bases). CDR1 KGHSH and CDR2 LQKENI come from the germline V gene. Trimming stripped 0 bases from V and 0 bases from J, with 9 bases between. This CDR3 is 16 amino acids long. CDR3 residues: CASSPPGGGSYNEQFF. CDR3 DNA: TGTGCCAGCTCACCACCAGGGGGGGGCTCCTACAATGAGCAGTTCTTC.

The rearrangement joins TRBV29-1 to TRBJ2-7; no clear D. The length of the CDR3 is 10 residues. Per germline, CDR1 SQVTM and CDR2 ANQGSEA. The V and J ends lost 5 bases and 5 bases respectively, with 7 bases between them. The CDR3 sequence: CSVLGNEQYF. The CDR3 DNA reads as TGCAGCGTTTTGGGCAACGAGCAGTACTTC.

This sequence joins TRBV2 and TRBJ1-2; D is unclear. The CDR3 spans 11 residues. V was cut by 10 bases and J by 4 bases, with 10 bases left in between. Germline CDR1 reads SNHLY; CDR2 reads FYNNEI. The CDR3 region is CATSSGYGYTF. Here the CDR3 DNA reads TGTGCCACCTCCTCGGGCTATGGCTACACCTTC. Full variable domain (missing parts from reference TRBV2 and TRBJ1-2): EPEVTQTPSHQVTQMGQEVILRCVPISNHLYFYWYRQILGQKVEFLVSFYNNEISEKSEIFDDQFSVERPDGSNFTLKIRSTKLEDSAMYFCATSSGYGYTFGSGTRLTVV.

V and J are TRBV7-2 and TRBJ2-1; TRBD1 or TRBD2 may be the D gene (5 bases each). With 2 bases removed from V and 6 bases from J, the gap between germline ends came to 11 bases. Germline CDR1 and CDR2: SGHTA and FQGNSA. CDR3 length: 14 residues. The CDR3 nucleotides are TGTGCCAGCAGCTTAATAGGGGAGTTCAATGAGCAGTTCTTC. It specifies CASSLIGEFNEQFF.

The chain links TRBV5-6 to TRBJ1-6, with 11 positions matching TRBD1. There are 18 residues in the CDR3. The germline gives CDR1 SGHDT, CDR2 YYEEEE. Trimming at V came to 3 bases and at J to 9 bases, leaving 14 bases not matched to a gene. The CDR3 DNA sequence: TGTGCCAGCAGCTCAATGGTGGGACAGGGGGTCCCATTTTCACCCCTCCACTTT. It translates to CASSSMVGQGVPFSPLHF.

The rearrangement joins TRBV9 to TRBJ2-7; 11 nucleotides agree with TRBD2. CDR3 length: 14 residues. The V and J ends lost 0 bases and 9 bases, in that order; junction bases with no gene match: 5. Germline V lookup: CDR1 SGDLS, CDR2 YYNGEE. The CDR3 reads CASSVETSGGAQYF. The CDR3 DNA is TGTGCCAGCAGCGTAGAAACTAGCGGGGGTGCGCAGTACTTC.

The chain recombines TRBV10-3 with TRBJ2-1; a possible D gene is TRBD2 (5 bases). Trimming took 2 bases from V and 10 from J, leaving 12 bases between them. This CDR3 contains 13 residues. The V gene's germline CDR1 is ENHRY and CDR2 SYGVKD. The CDR3 reads CAISELDLGEQFF. The DNA of the CDR3 is TGTGCCATCAGTGAGCTGGACTTGGGGGAGCAGTTCTTC.

The rearrangement links TRBV27 to TRBJ2-7; 11 nucleotides agree with TRBD2. The CDR3 length is 15 residues. From germline, CDR1 is MNHEY and CDR2 SMNVEV (reference sequence). V dropped 6 bases and J dropped 4; count of bases not matched to a gene: 8. The CDR3 spells CASSLATSGTYEQYF. Written as DNA, the CDR3 is TGTGCCAGCAGCCTTGCGACTAGCGGGACATACGAGCAGTACTTC.

This clone was seen a single time. The chain is built from TRBV30 and TRBJ2-3, with D perhaps matching TRBD2 (5 bases). This CDR3 region has 13 residues. The V end was cut by 3 bases, the J end by 4 bases, with 11 bases between. The germline V gene encodes CDR1 GTSNPN and CDR2 SVGIG (reference sequence). CDR3 protein: CAWRVASADTQYF. CDR3 in DNA: TGTGCCTGGAGAGTAGCGAGCGCAGATACGCAGTATTTT.

This chain joins TRBV19 and TRBJ2-3, with D hard to call. Germline V gives CDR1 LNHDA, CDR2 SQIVND (reference sequence). CDR3 length: 14 amino acids. Trimming took off 5 bases at V and 2 bases at J, with 11 bases between the two ends. The CDR3 DNA follows: TGTGCCAGTAGTTCCTGGGGAAACACAGATACGCAGTATTTT. Translated, it gives CASSSWGNTDTQYF.

The chain employs TRBV19 and TRBJ1-5; weak D call: TRBD1 (5 bases). V lost 3 bases, J lost 7 bases, and 13 bases lay in between. Germline V gene lookup returns CDR1 LNHDA and CDR2 SQIVND (reference sequence). This CDR3 region has 14 residues. The CDR3 DNA reads TGTGCCAGTAGTATTATGGCAGGGAGACAGCCCCAGCATTTT. It encodes CASSIMAGRQPQHF.

The chain recombines TRBV23-1 with TRBJ2-1; a weak D match, TRBD1 (6 bases). TRBV23-1 is an ORF for which the function is uncertain. V dropped 3 bases and J dropped 2 bases, with 26 bases sitting between them. The CDR3 loop spans 20 amino acids. Here the CDR3 reads CASSHYFRTVSSYPYNEQFF. The CDR3 DNA reads TGCGCCAGCAGTCATTATTTTAGGACAGTTTCTTCTTATCCCTACAATGAGCAGTTCTTC.

In this sample, this clone turned up a few times. The gene calls are TRBV4-1 and TRBJ2-7; TRBD2 matches 10 bases. Germline trimming cut 0 bases from V and 3 bases from J; bases unmatched to any gene: 5. This CDR3 is 16 amino acids long. In germline, CDR1 is MGHRA, CDR2 YSYEKL. This CDR3 reads CASSQDQASGGYEQYF. The CDR3 bases are TGCGCCAGCAGCCAAGATCAGGCTAGCGGGGGCTACGAGCAGTACTTC.

This sequence joins TRBV4-1 and TRBJ1-4, with D possibly being TRBD1 (6 bases). The CDR3 length is 17 residues. Trimming removed 2 bases from V and 3 bases from J, with 16 bases in between. CDR1 and CDR2 (germline): MGHRA, YSYEKL. CDR3 residues: CASSQPRPGAPNEKLFF. CDR3 DNA: TGCGCCAGCAGCCAACCGAGGCCAGGGGCCCCTAATGAAAAACTGTTTTTT.

V is TRBV5-6 and J is TRBJ2-5; 12 nucleotides line up with TRBD2. This CDR3 is built from 16 residues. The germline CDR1 and CDR2 sequences are SGHDT and YYEEEE. With 1 base clipped from V and 4 bases from J, the junction kept 5 bases outside the gene matches. CDR3 sequence (DNA): TGTGCCAGCAGCTTGCGACCGGGACTAGCGGGAGAGACCCAGTACTTC. Its protein is CASSLRPGLAGETQYF.

This sequence joins TRBV2 and TRBJ2-5, with D possibly matching TRBD1 (5 bases). With the DNA end fitting TRBJ2-7 better, the J assignment may be wrong. Germline V CDR1 and CDR2: SNHLY, FYNNEI. This CDR3 is built from 13 residues. CDR3 amino acids: CASSGRETYEQYF. The CDR3 DNA sequence: TGTGCCAGCAGTGGCAGGGAAACCTACGAGCAGTACTTC.